A selection of T cell receptor beta chains follows, all from one sample in a study of T-cell memory formation after mild COVID-19. In TCRdb, the 5' RACE reads were re-called with MiXCR into one record per CDR3 protein. The data show about 250,000 distinct CDR3 sequences, 15% to 17% seen once. Sequenced sample: PBMCs or a T cell subset sorted from them (not recorded which). All receptors derive from an adult woman who had mild COVID-19 (a few samples of this study predate the infection). Cell type and time point are not known. The CDR3 runs from the conserved cysteine through the conserved F or W. The order of the fields is V gene, D gene, clone size, J gene, CDR3 protein, CDR3 DNA. A D gene is named only where the DNA matches it firmly. Clone size is given for some rows only: seen once, a few or many times, or a class if the clone is expanded.

>TRBV7-2|TRBD2|NA|TRBJ2-7
CASSLGGVNSYEQYF
TGTGCCAGCAGCTTGGGAGGGGTGAACTCCTACGAGCAGTACTTC
>TRBV19|NA|once|TRBJ1-4
CASRQQGFNEKLFF
TGTGCCAGTAGACAACAGGGCTTTAATGAAAAACTGTTTTTT
>TRBV24-1|NA|few|TRBJ2-7
CATSDPSYYEQYF
TGTGCCACCAGTGATCCTAGCTACTACGAGCAGTACTTC
>TRBV27|NA|NA|TRBJ2-7
CASSAYGFAPGSSYEQYF
TGTGCCAGCAGTGCCTATGGGTTCGCCCCGGGATCGTCCTACGAGCAGTACTTC
>TRBV7-9|TRBD1|NA|TRBJ1-5
CASSLAGVTGMNQPQHF
TGTGCCAGCAGCTTAGCCGGTGTGACAGGGATGAATCAGCCCCAGCATTTT
>TRBV19|TRBD2|few|TRBJ2-7
CASSLRLANFYEQYF
TGTGCCAGTAGTCTTCGACTAGCGAACTTTTACGAGCAGTACTTC
>TRBV7-2|NA|few|TRBJ2-1
CASSLRTQEQFF
TGTGCCAGCAGCTTGAGGACGCAAGAGCAGTTCTTC
>TRBV12-3/TRBV12-4|TRBD2|NA|TRBJ2-1
CASSFGRGGLNEQFF
TGTGCCAGCAGTTTTGGGCGGGGGGGCCTCAATGAGCAGTTCTTC
>TRBV19|TRBD2|few|TRBJ2-2
CASSSPGLAGVTGELFF
TGTGCCAGTAGCTCTCCGGGACTAGCGGGGGTGACCGGGGAGCTGTTTTTT
>TRBV12-3/TRBV12-4|NA|NA|TRBJ2-3
CASYLRGGTDTQYF
TGTGCCAGCTACCTAAGGGGGGGCACAGATACGCAGTATTTT
>TRBV5-6|TRBD2|NA|TRBJ2-1
CASSTGTSGNEQFF
TGTGCCAGCAGCACAGGGACTAGCGGGAATGAGCAGTTCTTC
>TRBV29-1|TRBD1|NA|TRBJ1-5
CSVGTGNSNRPQHF
TGCAGCGTTGGGACAGGTAATAGCAATCGGCCCCAGCATTTT
>TRBV12-3/TRBV12-4|TRBD2|many|TRBJ2-7
CASSLPPERGLYEQYF
TGTGCCAGCAGTTTACCGCCAGAGCGGGGACTCTACGAGCAGTACTTC
>TRBV10-3|TRBD2|NA|TRBJ2-1
CAITDPGLSFYNEQFF
TGTGCCATCACCGATCCGGGACTATCCTTTTACAATGAGCAGTTCTTC
>TRBV12-3/TRBV12-4|TRBD1|few|TRBJ1-3
CASSPGQGRLLSSGNTIYF
TGTGCCAGCAGTCCAGGACAGGGTAGACTGCTGAGCTCTGGAAACACCATATATTTT
>TRBV5-1|NA|few|TRBJ1-2
CASSLDAGDYGYTF
TGCGCCAGCAGCTTGGACGCAGGGGACTATGGCTACACCTTC
>TRBV29-1|TRBD1|many|TRBJ2-2
CSVLNRGTGELFF
TGCAGCGTGCTTAACAGGGGAACCGGGGAGCTGTTTTTT
>TRBV18|NA|few|TRBJ2-5
CASSPPTSETQYF
TGTGCCAGCTCACCACCGACATCGGAGACCCAGTACTTC
>TRBV7-2|TRBD1|few|TRBJ1-5
CASSLVGQGNQPQHF
TGTGCCAGCAGCTTAGTGGGACAGGGCAATCAGCCCCAGCATTTT
>TRBV5-1|NA|few|TRBJ2-3
CASRWQGKADTQYF
TGCGCCAGCAGATGGCAGGGGAAAGCAGATACGCAGTATTTT
>TRBV7-6|TRBD2|NA|TRBJ2-1
CASSSSSGGGYNEQFF
TGTGCCAGCAGCTCGTCTAGCGGGGGGGGATACAATGAGCAGTTCTTC
>TRBV3-1|NA|few|TRBJ2-1
CASSQVVGGKDEQFF
TGTGCCAGCAGCCAAGTGGTCGGGGGAAAAGATGAGCAGTTCTTC
>TRBV5-1|TRBD1|NA|TRBJ1-2
CASSSGGGNGYTF
TGCGCCAGCAGCTCGGGAGGGGGCAACGGCTACACCTTC
>TRBV7-3|TRBD1|few|TRBJ2-1
CASSFRGQVANEQFF
TGTGCCAGCAGCTTCAGGGGACAGGTAGCCAATGAGCAGTTCTTC
>TRBV11-2|NA|NA|TRBJ2-3
CASSPLGWTDTQYF
TGTGCCAGCAGCCCCCTTGGCTGGACAGATACGCAGTATTTT
>TRBV7-2|TRBD2|NA|TRBJ2-7
CASSPWGGLSSYEQYF
TGTGCCAGCAGCCCTTGGGGGGGACTAAGCTCCTACGAGCAGTACTTC
>TRBV14|NA|few|TRBJ2-1
CASSRKIFGGYNEQFF
TGTGCCAGCAGCCGAAAGATTTTCGGGGGCTACAATGAGCAGTTCTTC
>TRBV19|NA|few|TRBJ2-1
CASRDRDPWGNEQFF
TGTGCCAGTAGAGACCGGGACCCCTGGGGTAATGAGCAGTTCTTC
>TRBV12-3/TRBV12-4|NA|few|TRBJ2-7
CASSFGGHEQYF
TGTGCCAGCAGTTTCGGAGGGCACGAGCAGTACTTC
>TRBV7-6|TRBD1|few|TRBJ2-1
CASSLAGTGNNEQFF
TGTGCCAGCAGCTTAGCGGGGACAGGGAACAATGAGCAGTTCTTC
>TRBV7-2|TRBD1|NA|TRBJ1-2
CASSPRQGTDGYTF
TGTGCCAGCAGCCCCCGACAGGGGACGGATGGCTACACCTTC
>TRBV12-5|TRBD2|many|TRBJ2-2
CASGLVMAGGTGELFF
TGTGCTAGTGGTTTGGTAATGGCGGGAGGTACCGGGGAGCTGTTTTTT
>TRBV27|NA|NA|TRBJ2-2
CASSWAPAVTGELFF
TGTGCCAGCAGTTGGGCACCCGCAGTAACCGGGGAGCTGTTTTTT
>TRBV20-1|TRBD2|few|TRBJ2-2
CSARRGDTGELFF
TGCAGTGCGAGGCGGGGGGACACCGGGGAGCTGTTTTTT
>TRBV7-2|TRBD1|NA|TRBJ1-1
CASSVGGQAQAFF
TGTGCCAGCAGCGTCGGGGGACAGGCACAAGCTTTCTTT
>TRBV5-1|NA|few|TRBJ1-2
CASSSSVGSGYGYTF
TGCGCCAGCAGCTCCTCCGTAGGCTCCGGCTATGGCTACACCTTC
>TRBV5-1|TRBD1|NA|TRBJ2-3
CASSLQGGSTDTQYF
TGCGCCAGCTCCTTACAGGGGGGAAGCACAGATACGCAGTATTTT
>TRBV7-2|TRBD1|few|TRBJ2-7
CASSLSGQGYEQYF
TGTGCCAGCAGCCTATCGGGACAGGGCTACGAGCAGTACTTC
>TRBV12-3/TRBV12-4|NA|NA|TRBJ1-6
CASRKTGSSPLHF
TGTGCCAGCAGGAAGACAGGAAGTTCACCCCTCCACTTT
>TRBV29-1|NA|NA|TRBJ2-1
CSVDARVSGEQFF
TGCAGCGTTGATGCCAGGGTTTCCGGTGAGCAGTTCTTC
>TRBV6-1|NA|NA|TRBJ2-3
CASRRWGQGTDTQYF
TGTGCCAGCAGACGGTGGGGGCAGGGTACAGATACGCAGTATTTT
>TRBV27|NA|few|TRBJ2-5
CASSSIPDILLHF
TGTGCCAGCAGCTCAATCCCGGACATTCTCTTACACTTC
>TRBV6-5|TRBD1|few|TRBJ1-1
CASRADRGDTEAFF
TGTGCCAGCAGAGCGGACAGGGGAGACACTGAAGCTTTCTTT
>TRBV20-1|TRBD1|NA|TRBJ1-5
CSARPGTGRGEHF
TGCAGTGCTAGACCTGGGACAGGGAGAGGAGAGCATTTT
>TRBV5-1|NA|few|TRBJ2-3
CASHRDLGADTQYF
TGCGCCAGCCACCGGGACCTTGGGGCAGATACGCAGTATTTT
>TRBV12-3/TRBV12-4|NA|few|TRBJ1-1
CASSLYLLTEAFF
TGTGCCAGCAGTTTATACCTCCTGACTGAAGCTTTCTTT
>TRBV2|TRBD1|NA|TRBJ2-7
CASRTGQGSNEQYF
TGTGCCAGCAGAACGGGACAGGGGTCCAACGAGCAGTACTTC
>TRBV6-2/TRBV6-3|TRBD2|NA|TRBJ2-5
CASSPGLAGTKETQYF
TGTGCCAGCAGTCCCGGACTAGCGGGGACTAAAGAGACCCAGTACTTC
>TRBV6-1|NA|many|TRBJ1-5
CASTRGSGNQPQHF
TGTGCCAGTACAAGAGGGAGCGGCAATCAGCCCCAGCATTTT
>TRBV7-9|TRBD2|NA|TRBJ2-1
CASSLPGTSGYNEQFF
TGTGCCAGCAGCTTACCCGGGACTAGCGGGTACAATGAGCAGTTCTTC
>TRBV24-1|NA|once|TRBJ1-2
CATSDGGVNGYTF
TGTGCCACCAGTGACGGGGGTGTAAATGGCTACACCTTC
>TRBV12-3/TRBV12-4|NA|many|TRBJ2-1
CASSLEGGGEQFF
TGTGCCAGCAGTTTAGAGGGGGGTGGTGAGCAGTTCTTC